These T cell receptor beta chains were read from a single sample in a study of blood T cell repertoires in COVID-19. Here immunoSEQ multiplex PCR was the method, and the copy in TCRdb shows in-frame clones only, minus some. Counted here are about 12,000 clones, 82% occurring once; the ten biggest clones make up about a fifth. Input material: peripheral blood. Receptors originate from a human donor in a cohort sampled during active COVID-19. Each CDR3 is given with its conserved first and last residue. Each record gives: J gene, D gene, V gene, clone size, CDR3 protein, CDR3 DNA. A D gene is named only where the DNA matches it firmly. Only some rows state a clone size, as once, few, many or a class for expanded clones.

>TRBJ1-2|TRBD1|TRBV7-8|-
CASSVQGGVYTF
TGTGCCAGCAGCGTTCAGGGGGGTGTCTACACCTTC
>TRBJ2-1|-|TRBV5-1|once
CASSTGPTSSAEQFF
TGCGCCAGCAGCACGGGACCGACCTCTAGCGCGGAGCAGTTCTTC
>TRBJ1-1|-|TRBV7-6|-
CASSFAGDTEAFF
TGTGCCAGCAGCTTCGCAGGGGACACTGAAGCTTTCTTT
>TRBJ2-7|TRBD2|TRBV2|-
CASGRVTKGYEQYF
TGTGCCAGCGGGAGGGTCACCAAGGGGTACGAGCAGTACTTC
>TRBJ1-1|TRBD1|TRBV23-1|-
CASSQPGGWGWGDTEAFF
TGCGCCAGCAGTCAACCAGGGGGCTGGGGGTGGGGTGACACTGAAGCTTTCTTT
>TRBJ1-6|TRBD1|TRBV6-5|-
CASSLGQGYSPLHF
TGTGCCAGCAGCCTCGGACAGGGGTATTCACCCCTCCACTTT
>TRBJ2-7|-|TRBV5-1|-
CASSLAAGYEQYF
TGCGCCAGCAGCTTGGCCGCGGGGTACGAGCAGTACTTC
>TRBJ1-2|-|TRBV10-3|-
CAIKRDYGYTF
TGTGCCATCAAGAGGGATTATGGCTACACCTTC
>TRBJ2-2|TRBD2|TRBV5-1|-
CASSWTSSSRGTGELFF
TGCGCCAGCAGCTGGACTAGTTCCTCGAGGGGCACCGGGGAGCTGTTTTTT
>TRBJ2-7|-|TRBV7-2|-
CASSSYYEQYF
TGTGCCAGCAGCTCCTACTACGAGCAGTACTTC
>TRBJ2-5|TRBD2|TRBV30|-
CAWSVSRAGASQETQYF
TGTGCCTGGAGTGTATCTCGAGCGGGGGCCTCCCAAGAGACCCAGTACTTC
>TRBJ2-4|TRBD1|TRBV18|-
CASSPGQGTLAKNIQYF
TGTGCCAGCTCACCTGGACAGGGAACCTTAGCCAAAAACATTCAGTACTTC
>TRBJ2-1|TRBD2|TRBV30|once
CAWSSGRLAGGPGLNEQFF
TGTGCCTGGAGTAGCGGGAGGCTAGCGGGGGGGCCAGGTTTGAATGAGCAGTTCTTC
>TRBJ1-6|-|TRBV4-2|once
CASSQFQGENSPLHF
TGTGCCAGCAGCCAATTTCAGGGTGAAAATTCACCCCTCCACTTT
>TRBJ2-2|TRBD2|TRBV6-4|few
CASSDSIDSSGENTGELFF
TGTGCCAGCAGTGACTCTATAGACTCAAGCGGGGAGAACACCGGGGAGCTGTTTTTT
>TRBJ1-5|-|TRBV7-2|-
CASSPTGQSNQPQHF
TGTGCCAGCAGCCCGACAGGACAGTCCAATCAGCCCCAGCATTTT
>TRBJ2-3|TRBD1|TRBV30|-
CAWDRGQRDTQYF
TGTGCCTGGGACAGGGGGCAGAGAGATACGCAGTATTTT
>TRBJ1-6|-|TRBV4-1|few
CASSQGGLLSGSPLHF
TGCGCCAGCAGCCAAGGCGGGCTCCTATCTGGTTCACCCCTCCACTTT
>TRBJ1-1|TRBD1|TRBV10-2|-
CASTLTGPTEAFF
TGCGCCAGCACTCTGACAGGGCCCACTGAAGCTTTCTTT
>TRBJ2-3|-|TRBV5-1|-
CASSSLTSPDTQYF
TGCGCCAGCAGCTCCCTAACTAGCCCGGATACGCAGTATTTT
>TRBJ2-1|-|TRBV6-1|-
CASSAILAVPGNEQFF
TGTGCCAGCAGTGCAATTTTAGCGGTGCCTGGGAATGAGCAGTTCTTC
>TRBJ1-5|TRBD1|TRBV7-6|few
CASSPRGTGGVQPQHF
TGTGCCAGCAGCCCCCGCGGGACAGGGGGAGTTCAGCCCCAGCATTTT
>TRBJ2-5|-|TRBV3-1/TRBV3-2|-
CASSQGQVLQETQYF
TGTGCCAGCAGCCAAGGACAGGTCCTCCAAGAGACCCAGTACTTC
>TRBJ2-7|-|TRBV6-2/TRBV6-3|once
CASSLGGATYEQYF
TGTGCCAGCAGTTTAGGAGGGGCCACTTACGAGCAGTACTTC
>TRBJ1-1|-|TRBV18|-
CASSPSHRAVRNTEAFF
TGTGCCAGCTCCCCCTCCCACAGGGCGGTTCGGAACACTGAAGCTTTCTTT
>TRBJ2-3|TRBD2|TRBV20-1|-
CSASTSGDTDTQYF
TGCAGTGCTAGTACTAGCGGGGACACAGATACGCAGTATTTT
>TRBJ2-2|-|TRBV6-2/TRBV6-3|-
CASSYSEAGELFF
TGTGCCAGCAGTTACTCGGAGGCCGGGGAGCTGTTTTTT
>TRBJ2-7|-|TRBV9|-
CASSVRQDTYEQYF
TGTGCCAGCAGCGTGAGACAGGATACCTACGAGCAGTACTTC
>TRBJ1-2|TRBD1|TRBV6-5|few
CASSYLRTGGGYGYTF
TGTGCCAGCAGTTACTTAAGGACAGGGGGGGGCTATGGCTACACCTTC
>TRBJ1-4|TRBD1|TRBV4-1|-
CASSLGQGGRGANEKLFF
TGCGCCAGCAGCCTGGGACAGGGAGGAAGAGGGGCTAATGAAAAACTGTTTTTT
>TRBJ1-2|TRBD1|TRBV28|-
CASSLLPGQGRGYTF
TGTGCCAGCAGTTTACTTCCGGGACAGGGTAGAGGCTACACCTTC
>TRBJ1-5|-|TRBV6-5|few
CASSYTGQGQPQHF
TGTGCCAGCAGTTACACAGGGCAAGGCCAGCCCCAGCATTTT
>TRBJ1-1|-|TRBV19|-
CASSSGQLMNTEAFF
TGTGCCAGTAGTTCCGGACAGCTCATGAACACTGAAGCTTTCTTT
>TRBJ2-5|TRBD1|TRBV24-1|-
CATSDPGQKETQYF
TGTGCCACCAGCGACCCGGGACAGAAAGAGACCCAGTACTTC
>TRBJ2-2|TRBD1|TRBV9|-
CASSEDRGLIGELFF
TGTGCCAGCAGCGAGGACAGGGGGCTGATCGGGGAGCTGTTTTTT
>TRBJ1-2|TRBD1|TRBV2|-
CASSYRGKDGYTF
TGTGCCAGCAGTTACAGGGGTAAGGATGGCTACACCTTC
>TRBJ2-7|-|TRBV5-5|-
CASSLATTNYYEQYF
TGTGCCAGCAGCTTGGCGACAACGAATTATTACGAGCAGTACTTC
>TRBJ2-2|-|TRBV30|-
CASSGHTNTGELFF
TGTGCCTCCTCGGGACATACGAACACCGGGGAGCTGTTTTTT
>TRBJ1-5|-|TRBV24-1|-
CATSDSWQSEENQPQHF
TGTGCCACCAGTGATTCTTGGCAGTCAGAAGAAAATCAGCCCCAGCATTTT
>TRBJ1-1|-|TRBV18|-
CASSPGRNTEAFF
TGTGCCAGCTCCCCGGGTCGGAACACTGAAGCTTTCTTT
>TRBJ1-3|-|TRBV4-2|-
CASSQMTGFDSGNTIYF
TGTGCCAGCAGCCAAATGACGGGTTTTGACTCTGGAAACACCATATATTTT